The next 26 T cell receptor beta chains were all read from a single sample in a study of T-cell reconstitution after alpha-beta-depleted transplantation in children. Library preparation (for TCRbeta) was performed with unique molecular identifiers. MiXCR, applied by TCRdb to the PCR reads, yields one record per CDR3 protein. The sample yields about a million distinct CDR3 sequences, 25% to 30% seen once. The sample was PBMCs, mostly from graft donor cells, taken 360 days after TCRalphabeta/CD19-depleted stem cell transplant. The receptors stem from a boy under three years old who had a stem cell transplant for SCID, so the T cells may come from the graft donor.

J is TRBJ2-5 and V is TRBV12-3 or TRBV12-4; D gene ambiguous. The V end was cut by 7 bases, the J end by 2 bases, with 11 bases between. The CDR3 contains 13 residues. CDR3 loop: CASTALGQETQYF. DNA of the CDR3: TGTGCCAGCACCGCCTTAGGTCAAGAGACCCAGTACTTC.

The chain carries TRBV11-2 and TRBJ2-1, with D perhaps being TRBD1 or TRBD2 (6 bases each). This CDR3 spans 19 amino acids. V was pared by 4 bases and J by 0 bases, with 22 bases between. Germline V gene sequence: CDR1 SGHAT, CDR2 FQNNGV. CDR3 region: CASSSRGPDILSSYNEQFF. CDR3 nucleotide sequence: TGTGCCAGCAGCTCCCGGGGGCCCGACATCTTAAGCTCCTACAATGAGCAGTTCTTC.

The chain links TRBV5-1 to TRBJ2-2, with D unclear. The length of the CDR3 is 16 residues. Germline values: CDR1 SGHRS, CDR2 YFSETQ. Trimming shortened V by 2 bases and J by 1 base, and 12 bases separated the two germline ends. The CDR3 DNA reads as TGCGCCAGCAGCTTATTTCCCCCCGGGAACACCGGGGAGCTGTTTTTT. It codes for CASSLFPPGNTGELFF.

Only a few counts were recorded for this clonotype. The chain joins TRBV10-3 to TRBJ2-7, with 11 bases identical to TRBD1. CDR1 and CDR2 from the germline V gene are ENHRY and SYGVKD. The CDR3 length is 14 residues. V lost 5 bases, J lost 4 bases, and 4 bases stayed unmatched. The CDR3 DNA follows: TGTGCCATCAGTTGGGACAGGGGGACGTACGAGCAGTACTTC. The encoded protein is CAISWDRGTYEQYF.

The sample holds one count of this clonotype. The J gene is TRBJ2-5, the V gene TRBV28, with 7 bases aligning to TRBD1. Unmatched junction bases numbered 13, after V lost 6 bases and J lost 0 bases. Germline V gene sequence: CDR1 MDHEN, CDR2 SYDVKM. The CDR3 is 17 residues long. CDR3 protein: CASSSGTAGRYQETQYF. The CDR3, as DNA: TGTGCCAGCAGCTCCGGGACAGCCGGAAGGTACCAAGAGACCCAGTACTTC.

This sequence joins TRBV4-3 and TRBJ1-6; D is perhaps TRBD1 (5 bases). This CDR3 is 14 amino acids long. Deletions cut 3 bases from V and 11 bases from J, with 14 bases between. Germline V lookup: CDR1 LGHNA, CDR2 YSLEER. The CDR3 DNA reads TGCGCCAGCAGCCACGGGACCGGGAGAGCACCCCTCCACTTT. This codes for CASSHGTGRAPLHF.

The chain recombines TRBV7-9 with TRBJ2-7; D remains ambiguous. The germline gives CDR1 SEHNR, CDR2 FQNEAQ (reference sequence). Trimming shortened V by 0 bases and J by 2 bases, and 8 bases separated the two germline ends. This CDR3 has 14 residues. The CDR3 here is CASSLATVTYEQYF. The DNA for the CDR3 is TGTGCCAGCAGCTTAGCGACGGTAACCTACGAGCAGTACTTC.

The chain combines TRBV12-3 or TRBV12-4 with TRBJ2-5; D uncertain. This CDR3 has 15 amino acids. With 3 bases removed from V and 5 bases from J, the gap between germline ends came to 16 bases. CDR3 nucleotide sequence: TGTGCCAGCAGTTTGGCGAAGGCCCCCCTTGAGACCCAGTACTTC. It translates to CASSLAKAPLETQYF.

This clonotype was seen a handful of times. V is TRBV29-1 and J is TRBJ2-5; D is perhaps TRBD2 (7 bases). CDR1 SQVTM and CDR2 ANQGSEA come from the germline V gene. Trimming pared 6 bases from V and 5 bases from J, leaving 28 bases between. This CDR3 region has 17 residues. CDR3 sequence reads: CSVALGLERGGGETQYF. As DNA, the CDR3 is TGCAGCGTGGCCCTGGGGCTGGAGCGGGGAGGGGGGGAGACCCAGTACTTC.

The chain is built from TRBV5-6 and TRBJ1-2, with 9 bases identical to TRBD1. Looked up from germline, CDR1 is SGHDT and CDR2 is YYEEEE. The CDR3 runs to 14 residues. V lost 0 bases to trimming and J lost 7 bases; unmatched junction nucleotides: 4. The CDR3 region has the DNA TGTGCCAGCAGCTTGGGGGACAGGGTGGCTGGCTACACCTTC. Amino acids: CASSLGDRVAGYTF.

This clonotype has just a few counts. The chain is built from TRBV28 and TRBJ2-5; 8 bases line up with TRBD2. Germline trimming cut 7 bases from V and 4 bases from J; bases unmatched to any gene: 14. The CDR3 extends over 16 amino acids. Germline V CDR1 and CDR2: MDHEN, SYDVKM. The CDR3 DNA sequence: TGTGCCAGCACCTCACGACTAGCGCCATTCAGAGAGACCCAGTACTTC. Its translation is CASTSRLAPFRETQYF.

The chain uses TRBV4-1 and TRBJ2-1; 12 bases match TRBD2. CDR3 size: 16 residues. V gave up 3 bases and J gave up 4 bases; unmatched junction bases: 4. Germline-derived CDR1 and CDR2 are MGHRA and YSYEKL. In DNA form, the CDR3 reads TGCGCCAGCAGCCAGGCCGGGACTAGCGGGTACAATGAGCAGTTCTTC. Residues: CASSQAGTSGYNEQFF.

In its sample, this clonotype was seen a few times. The chain joins TRBV12-3 or TRBV12-4 to TRBJ2-2; TRBD1 agrees at 7 bases. J gave up 0 bases and V 11 bases, and 6 bases lay outside the gene matches. This CDR3 comprises 14 residues. Here the CDR3 reads CALRGRANTGELFF. DNA of the CDR3: TGTGCCCTAAGGGGGCGGGCGAACACCGGGGAGCTGTTTTTT.

A few counts support this clonotype. The chain links TRBV12-3 or TRBV12-4 to TRBJ2-1; 12 bases line up with TRBD2. Trimming at V came to 2 bases and at J to 9 bases, leaving 14 bases not matched to a gene. The CDR3 length is 18 residues. This CDR3 is CASSLSRASGGAESEQFF. The CDR3 nucleotides read TGTGCCAGCAGTTTAAGTAGAGCTAGCGGGGGGGCCGAGAGTGAGCAGTTCTTC.

The genes are TRBV5-1 and TRBJ2-3; a possible D gene is TRBD2 (5 bases). The CDR3 runs to 14 residues. Germline assignment: CDR1 SGHRS and CDR2 YFSETQ. Trimming took 6 bases from V and 6 from J, leaving 17 bases between them. CDR3: CASIFPRTGDTQYF. DNA of the CDR3: TGCGCCAGCATCTTCCCGCGGACGGGGGATACGCAGTATTTT.

This clonotype was counted between two and nine times. Because the CDR3's place on the DNA is in doubt, the DNA is left out and the CDR3 is given as listed by TCRdb. V gene TRBV28 combines with J gene TRBJ2-1; the table calls TRBD2, which could not be checked here. Germline CDR1 is MDHEN and CDR2 is SYDVKM. The CDR3 length equals 19 residues, ends included. The CDR3 protein is CASSSSGLAGPSSYNEQFF.

This clonotype was counted a few times. One end of the junction is discordant with germline, which a read error may explain. The V gene is TRBV5-1, the J gene TRBJ2-5; D uncertain. The CDR3 runs to 11 residues. CDR1 and CDR2 from the germline V gene are SGHRS and YFSETQ. The CDR3 nucleotides are TGCGCCAGCAGCTTGCAAGCGACCCAGTACTTC. Encoded protein: CASSLQATQYF.

This clonotype was counted a few times. The J gene is TRBJ2-3, the V gene TRBV7-2, with a weak D call TRBD1 (6 bases). This CDR3 contains 15 residues. Trimming shortened V by 1 base and J by 9 bases, and 17 bases separated the two germline ends. Germline V gene sequence: CDR1 SGHTA, CDR2 FQGNSA. The CDR3 nucleotides are TGTGCCAGCAGCTTAGGGCGCAGGGGCCAGTCAACGCAGTATTTT. It translates to CASSLGRRGQSTQYF.

The rearrangement joins TRBV4-2 to TRBJ1-2; 12 nucleotides align to TRBD1. Trimming at V came to 5 bases and at J to 6 bases, leaving 13 bases not matched to a gene. There are 17 residues in the CDR3. Germline CDR1 reads LGHNA; CDR2 reads YNFKEQ. The CDR3 loop reads CASSAPGTGGAHNGYTF. CDR3 coding DNA: TGTGCCAGCAGCGCACCCGGGACAGGGGGCGCCCACAATGGCTACACCTTC.

The chain carries TRBV20-1 and TRBJ2-1; 13 nucleotides match TRBD2. After removal of 5 bases from V and 12 bases from J, the junction contained 7 bases not matched to a gene. Germline V gives CDR1 DFQATT, CDR2 SNEGSKA (reference sequence). This CDR3 spans 13 amino acids. The CDR3 protein is CSAGLAGAGGQFF. The CDR3 nucleotides read TGCAGTGCTGGACTAGCGGGGGCGGGTGGGCAGTTCTTC.

The chain couples TRBV29-1 to TRBJ1-6, with 7 bases fitting TRBD1. Per germline, CDR1 SQVTM and CDR2 ANQGSEA. The CDR3 has 20 amino acids. Trimming took 3 bases from V and 3 from J; bases not matched to a gene: 20. DNA for the CDR3: TGCAGCGTTGATGGCGTCCGGGGACAGTTTCCCCCAGACTATAATTCACCCCTCCACTTT. Protein sequence: CSVDGVRGQFPPDYNSPLHF.

V gene TRBV7-8 combines with J gene TRBJ2-2, with 10 bases that match TRBD2. Germline V lookup: CDR1 SGHVS, CDR2 FQNEAQ. V was pared by 7 bases and J by 7 bases, with 12 bases of the junction left unmatched. This CDR3 region has 16 residues. As DNA, the CDR3 is TGTGCCAGCACCGGTAGCGGGGGGCGTAAGGTCGGGGAGCTGTTTTTT. This translates into CASTGSGGRKVGELFF.

The chain couples TRBV7-3 to TRBJ2-3; 11 bases line up with TRBD2. This CDR3 has 19 residues. J lost 2 bases, V lost 1 base, and 11 bases had no gene match. Germline loops: CDR1 SGHTA, CDR2 FQGTGA. The CDR3 coding sequence is TGTGCCAGCAGCTTAAGAGGGCTAGCGGGGGGCCAGATCACAGATACGCAGTATTTT. Translated: CASSLRGLAGGQITDTQYF.

The chain links TRBV24-1 to TRBJ2-7; 8 nucleotides agree with TRBD1. The germline CDR1 and CDR2 sequences are KGHDR and SFDVKD. The junction had 5 bases not matched to a gene; V was cut back by 3 bases and J by 2 bases. The CDR3 is 15 residues long. CDR3 in amino acids: CATSDPWTGPYEQYF. Here the CDR3 DNA reads TGTGCCACCAGTGATCCGTGGACAGGGCCCTACGAGCAGTACTTC.

The V gene is TRBV7-9, the J gene TRBJ2-7; 7 bases match TRBD1. CDR1 is SEHNR, CDR2 FQNEAQ, per germline (reference sequence). V was clipped by 4 bases and J by 2 bases; unmatched bases: 8. This CDR3 comprises 15 residues. This chain's CDR3 is CASSSRQGIPYEQYF. In DNA form, the CDR3 reads TGTGCCAGCAGCTCCCGACAGGGTATCCCCTACGAGCAGTACTTC.

V is TRBV4-2 and J is TRBJ2-3; 13 bases match TRBD2. Germline CDR1 is LGHNA and CDR2 is YNFKEQ. V trimming: 0 bases; J trimming: 0 bases; junction bases outside the gene matches: 12. This CDR3 has 21 residues. CDR3 sequence (DNA): TGTGCCAGCAGCCAAGATCAGGGGAACCAACTAGCGGGGGGGAGCACAGATACGCAGTATTTT. This encodes CASSQDQGNQLAGGSTDTQYF.